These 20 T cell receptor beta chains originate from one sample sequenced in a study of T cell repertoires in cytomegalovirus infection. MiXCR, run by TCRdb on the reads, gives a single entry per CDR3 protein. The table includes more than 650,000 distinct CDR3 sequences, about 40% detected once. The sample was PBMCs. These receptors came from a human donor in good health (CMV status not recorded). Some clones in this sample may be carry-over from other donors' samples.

Here the CDR3 DNA reads TGTGCCAGCAGTCCGTACGGAGAACAGGGAAACTATGGCTACACCTTC. Amino acids: CASSPYGEQGNYGYTF. V usage is TRBV28 and J usage is TRBJ1-2, with D possibly TRBD1 on 6 matching bases. The CDR3 totals 16 residues. V lost 5 bases to trimming and J lost 2 bases, with 18 bases between them. The germline V gene has CDR1 MDHEN and CDR2 SYDVKM.

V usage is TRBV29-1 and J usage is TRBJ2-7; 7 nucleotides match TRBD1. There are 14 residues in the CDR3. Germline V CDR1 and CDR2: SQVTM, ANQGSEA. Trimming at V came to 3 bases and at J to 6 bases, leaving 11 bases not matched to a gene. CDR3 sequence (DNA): TGCAGCGTTGATAAAGGGCAGGGGGTTAGCGAGCAGTACTTC. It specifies CSVDKGQGVSEQYF.

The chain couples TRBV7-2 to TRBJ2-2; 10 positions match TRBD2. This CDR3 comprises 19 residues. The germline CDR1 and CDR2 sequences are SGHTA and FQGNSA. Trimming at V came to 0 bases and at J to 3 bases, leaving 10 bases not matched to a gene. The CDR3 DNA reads TGTGCCAGCAGCTTAGCGAGCCTAGCGGGAGAGACCTACACCGGGGAGCTGTTTTTT. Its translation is CASSLASLAGETYTGELFF.

In nucleotides, the CDR3 is TGTGCCAGCCGAGGGACAGCCGGGTACGAGCAGTACTTC. Its protein is CASRGTAGYEQYF. The rearrangement joins TRBV19 to TRBJ2-7; 7 bases fit TRBD1. This CDR3 has 13 residues. Germline lookup yields CDR1 LNHDA and CDR2 SQIVND (reference sequence). The junction had 9 bases not matched to a gene; V was cut back by 9 bases and J by 4 bases.

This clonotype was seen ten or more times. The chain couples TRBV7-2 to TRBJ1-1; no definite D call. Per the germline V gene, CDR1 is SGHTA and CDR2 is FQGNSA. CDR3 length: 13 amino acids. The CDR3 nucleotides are TGTGCTAATTCACGACGGGCGAACACTGAAGCTTTCTTT. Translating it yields CANSRRANTEAFF.

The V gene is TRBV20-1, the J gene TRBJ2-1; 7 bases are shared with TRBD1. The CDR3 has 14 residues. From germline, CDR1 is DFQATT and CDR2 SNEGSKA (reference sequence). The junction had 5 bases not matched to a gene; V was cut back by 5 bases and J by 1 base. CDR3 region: CSAVPGQSYNEQFF. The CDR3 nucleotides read TGCAGTGCTGTTCCGGGACAGTCCTACAATGAGCAGTTCTTC.

DNA of the CDR3: TGTGCCAGCAGCCCGTTTGCGGGTACGCAGTATTTT. Protein product: CASSPFAGTQYF. The chain uses TRBV9 and TRBJ2-3; perhaps TRBD2 as D (5 bases). The V end was cut by 4 bases, the J end by 8 bases, with 11 bases between. Germline CDR1 is SGDLS and CDR2 is YYNGEE. The CDR3 is made up of 12 amino acids.

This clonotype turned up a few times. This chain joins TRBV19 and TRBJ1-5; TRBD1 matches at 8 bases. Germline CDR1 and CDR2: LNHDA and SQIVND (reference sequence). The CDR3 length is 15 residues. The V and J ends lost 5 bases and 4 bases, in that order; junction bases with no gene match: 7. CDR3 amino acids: CASSRSGTGNQPQHF. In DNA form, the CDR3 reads TGTGCCAGTAGTCGCTCCGGGACAGGTAATCAGCCCCAGCATTTT.

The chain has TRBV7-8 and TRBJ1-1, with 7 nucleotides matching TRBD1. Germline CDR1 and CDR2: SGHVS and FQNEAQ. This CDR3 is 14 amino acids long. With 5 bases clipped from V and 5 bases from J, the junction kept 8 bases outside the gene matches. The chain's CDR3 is CASSRETGWTEAFF. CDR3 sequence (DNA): TGTGCCAGCAGCCGAGAGACAGGGTGGACTGAAGCTTTCTTT.

CDR3 in DNA: TGTGCCAGCAGCTCGGATTTAGTGGCTACGCAGTATTTT. This encodes CASSSDLVATQYF. The chain employs TRBV7-8 and TRBJ2-3; the D is unclear. Germline assignment: CDR1 SGHVS and CDR2 FQNEAQ. CDR3 length: 13 amino acids. V gave up 4 bases and J gave up 8 bases, with 13 bases separating them.

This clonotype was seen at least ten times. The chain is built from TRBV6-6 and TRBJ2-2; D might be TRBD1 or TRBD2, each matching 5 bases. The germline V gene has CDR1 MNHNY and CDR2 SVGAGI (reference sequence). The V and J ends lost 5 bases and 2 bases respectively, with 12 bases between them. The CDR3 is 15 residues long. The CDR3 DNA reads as TGTGCCAGCAGTCCGGGACCCAAAAACACCGGGGAGCTGTTTTTT. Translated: CASSPGPKNTGELFF.

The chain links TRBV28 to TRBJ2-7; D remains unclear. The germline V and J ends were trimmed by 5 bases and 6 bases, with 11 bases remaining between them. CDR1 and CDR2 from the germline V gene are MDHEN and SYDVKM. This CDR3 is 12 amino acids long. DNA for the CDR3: TGTGCCAGCAGTACTCTCCAAAGCGAGCAGTACTTC. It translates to CASSTLQSEQYF.

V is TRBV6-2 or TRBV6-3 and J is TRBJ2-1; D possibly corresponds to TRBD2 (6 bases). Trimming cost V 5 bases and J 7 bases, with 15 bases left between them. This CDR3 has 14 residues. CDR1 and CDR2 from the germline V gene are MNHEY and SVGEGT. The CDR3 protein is CASSQTSLVNEQFF. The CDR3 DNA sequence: TGTGCCAGCAGTCAAACTAGCCTGGTTAATGAGCAGTTCTTC.

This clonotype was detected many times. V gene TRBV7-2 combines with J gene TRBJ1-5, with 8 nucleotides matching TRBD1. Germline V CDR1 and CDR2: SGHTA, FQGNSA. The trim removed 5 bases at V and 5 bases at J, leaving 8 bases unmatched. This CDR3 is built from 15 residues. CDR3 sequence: CASSGGQGEHQPQHF. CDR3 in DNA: TGTGCCAGCAGCGGCGGACAGGGCGAGCATCAGCCCCAGCATTTT.

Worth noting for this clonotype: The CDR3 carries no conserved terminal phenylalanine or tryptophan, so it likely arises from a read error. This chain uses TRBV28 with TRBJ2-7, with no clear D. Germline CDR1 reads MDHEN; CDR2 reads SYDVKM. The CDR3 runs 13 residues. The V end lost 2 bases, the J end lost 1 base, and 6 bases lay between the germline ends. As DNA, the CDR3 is TGTGCCAGCAGTTTACCCGATTCCTACGAGCAGTACTTA. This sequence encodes CASSLPDSYEQYL.

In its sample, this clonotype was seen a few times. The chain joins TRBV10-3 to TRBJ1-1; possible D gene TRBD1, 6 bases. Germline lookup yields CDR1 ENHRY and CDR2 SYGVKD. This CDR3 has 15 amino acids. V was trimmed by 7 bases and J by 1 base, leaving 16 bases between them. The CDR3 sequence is CAITAQGRGNTEAFF. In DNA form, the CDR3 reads TGTGCCATCACCGCCCAGGGGCGAGGGAACACTGAAGCTTTCTTT.

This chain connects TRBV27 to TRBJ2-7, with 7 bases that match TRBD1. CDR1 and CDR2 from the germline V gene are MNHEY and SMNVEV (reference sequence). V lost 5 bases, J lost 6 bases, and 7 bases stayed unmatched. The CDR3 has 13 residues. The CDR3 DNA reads TGTGCCAGCAGTCCCCAGACAGGGATCGAGCAGTACTTC. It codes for CASSPQTGIEQYF.

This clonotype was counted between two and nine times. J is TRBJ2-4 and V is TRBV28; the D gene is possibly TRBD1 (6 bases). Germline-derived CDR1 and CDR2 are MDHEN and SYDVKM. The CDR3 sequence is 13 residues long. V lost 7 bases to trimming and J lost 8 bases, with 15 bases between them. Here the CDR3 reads CASNPGEWDIQYF. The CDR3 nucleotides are TGTGCCAGCAACCCAGGGGAGTGGGACATTCAGTACTTC.

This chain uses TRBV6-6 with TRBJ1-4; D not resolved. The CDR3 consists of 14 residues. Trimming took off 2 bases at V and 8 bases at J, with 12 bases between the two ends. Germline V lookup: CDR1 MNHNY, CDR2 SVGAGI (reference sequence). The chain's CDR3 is CASSYERVGEKLFF. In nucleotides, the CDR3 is TGTGCCAGCAGTTACGAGAGAGTGGGCGAAAAACTGTTTTTT.

DNA for the CDR3: TGTGCCAGCAGTTACGGGGTCTCTGGGGCCAACGTCCTGACTTTC. It translates to CASSYGVSGANVLTF. The chain links TRBV6-9 to TRBJ2-6; perhaps TRBD2 as D (5 bases). The ends were cut back, 3 bases at V and 0 bases at J, with 6 bases in the middle. Germline lookup yields CDR1 MNHGY and CDR2 SVAAGI. This CDR3 contains 15 residues.